These T cell receptor beta chains were read from a single sample in a study of T cells after yellow fever vaccination. TCRdb re-called the 5' RACE reads with MiXCR, one entry per CDR3 protein. The table records a few hundred thousand distinct CDR3 sequences, 7% to 9% of them present only once. Sequences were derived from PBMCs, sampled approximately 47 days after the first yellow fever vaccination. The source is a man younger than 35 who received the YFV17D yellow fever vaccine. Each CDR3 is given with its conserved first and last residue. A D gene is named only where the DNA matches it firmly. Expanded clones are given a class, and other clones once, few, many or no size at all.

NA,TRBV30,TRBJ1-5,NA,TGTGCCTGGGCTTCACAGGAAAATCAGCCCCAGCATTTT,CAWASQENQPQHF
few,TRBV7-7,TRBJ1-4,NA,TGTGCCAGCAGCTTAGGATACTCAACTAATGAAAAACTGTTTTTT,CASSLGYSTNEKLFF
NA,TRBV11-1,TRBJ2-5,TRBD2,TGTGCCAGCAGCTTGGGCCTAGCGGGGAAGACCCAGTACTTC,CASSLGLAGKTQYF
few,TRBV20-1,TRBJ1-5,NA,TGCAGTGCTCCCGACAGAGCTAGGGGCAATCAGCCCCAGCATTTT,CSAPDRARGNQPQHF
NA,TRBV29-1,TRBJ1-1,TRBD1,TGCAGCGTTGAAGAAGCGGACAGGCTAAGAGCTTTCTTT,CSVEEADRLRAFF
NA,TRBV5-1,TRBJ2-3,TRBD2,TGCGCCAGCAGGAAAGGACTAGCGGACACAGATACGCAGTATTTT,CASRKGLADTDTQYF
NA,TRBV5-8,TRBJ2-5,NA,TGTGCCAGCAGCTTGGAGGGGGTTCAAGAGACCCAGTACTTC,CASSLEGVQETQYF
NA,TRBV27,TRBJ1-6,NA,TGTGCCAGCAGTTTCTCCAGAAATTCACCCCTCCACTTT,CASSFSRNSPLHF
many,TRBV5-6,TRBJ2-5,NA,TGTGCCAGCAGCTTGGAGACAGTTCCCCAGGAGACCCAGTACTTC,CASSLETVPQETQYF
many,TRBV7-2,TRBJ2-2,NA,TGTGCCAGCAGCTACATGGGTTGGTCCGGGGAGCTGTTTTTT,CASSYMGWSGELFF
NA,TRBV12-3/TRBV12-4,TRBJ1-2,NA,TGTGCCAGCAGTCAAACGCCTGGGTCTGGCTACACCTTC,CASSQTPGSGYTF
NA,TRBV5-6,TRBJ2-3,NA,TGTGCCAGCAGCTTGGTGAGCCTCAAAGCCACAGATACGCAGTATTTT,CASSLVSLKATDTQYF
few,TRBV29-1,TRBJ1-2,NA,TGCAGCTGCGCAGAGGTTCACTATGGCTACACCTTC,CSCAEVHYGYTF
many,TRBV11-2,TRBJ2-1,TRBD1,TGTGCCAGCAGGCCTCTTTTAGGACAGGGCCCCCACAATGAGCAGTTCTTC,CASRPLLGQGPHNEQFF
few,TRBV4-1,TRBJ2-7,NA,TGCGCCAGCAGCCAAGGCCCCACCAGTTCTAGCTCCTACGAGCAGTACTTC,CASSQGPTSSSSYEQYF
NA,TRBV7-9,TRBJ2-1,TRBD2,TGTGCCAGCAGCTTAGAGGTAGCGGGGGGGACCTACAATGAGCAGTTCTTC,CASSLEVAGGTYNEQFF
few,TRBV7-2,TRBJ2-7,NA,TGTGCCAGCAGCTTAGTACAGGGGGGGAAATTCGAGCAGTACTTC,CASSLVQGGKFEQYF
NA,TRBV11-2,TRBJ1-1,TRBD1,TGTGCCAGCAGCTCTTTCGTGAGACAGGGGGGCACTGAAGCTTTCTTT,CASSSFVRQGGTEAFF
NA,TRBV9,TRBJ2-3,NA,TGTGCCAGCAGCCCCCCAAGGGGCCACGATACGCAGTATTTT,CASSPPRGHDTQYF
many,TRBV10-3,TRBJ2-7,TRBD1,TGTGCCATCAGTGAGTCTAACAGGGGGAACGAGCAGTACTTC,CAISESNRGNEQYF
NA,TRBV6-4,TRBJ2-3,TRBD1,TGTGCCAGCGCTATTCAACAGGGGTCCAGCACAGATACGCAGTATTTT,CASAIQQGSSTDTQYF
few,TRBV7-7,TRBJ2-4,NA,TGTGCCAGCAGCCCCAAGAAGGCCAGACTAGCCAAAAACATTCAGTACTTC,CASSPKKARLAKNIQYF
few,TRBV4-3,TRBJ2-1,TRBD2,TGCGCCAGCAGCCCCAGCGAGGGGGGACTAGCGGATGAGCAGTTCTTC,CASSPSEGGLADEQFF
NA,TRBV6-2/TRBV6-3,TRBJ1-1,NA,TGTGCCAGCAGTTACCATGGGGCAGTGAACACTGAAGCTTTCTTT,CASSYHGAVNTEAFF
few,TRBV12-3/TRBV12-4,TRBJ2-1,TRBD2,TGTGCCAGCAGTCCTCTATTAGGACTAGCGGGGGGCTACAATGAGCAGTTCTTC,CASSPLLGLAGGYNEQFF
NA,TRBV12-3/TRBV12-4,TRBJ2-5,NA,TGTGCCAGCAGTGCCCCCATGGGGGCCCAGTACTTC,CASSAPMGAQYF
few,TRBV7-8,TRBJ2-5,NA,TGTGCCAGCAGCTTACGGTTTAAGGGCAGGGAGACCCAGTACTTC,CASSLRFKGRETQYF
few,TRBV7-9,TRBJ2-3,TRBD2,TGTGCCAGCAGCCCGCTAGCGGGGGGGCTAGCAGATACGCAGTATTTT,CASSPLAGGLADTQYF
NA,TRBV20-1,TRBJ1-4,NA,TGCAGTGCTAGAGATGGAGGACTCTCGAAAAAACTGTTTTTT,CSARDGGLSKKLFF
NA,TRBV5-1,TRBJ2-3,NA,TGCGCCAGCAGCTGGCTCGGCAGGGCGGCAGATACGCAGTATTTT,CASSWLGRAADTQYF
many,TRBV20-1,TRBJ2-2,TRBD1,TGCAGTGCTAGAGATCTCTACAGGGGCGGGACCGGGGAGCTGTTTTTT,CSARDLYRGGTGELFF
NA,TRBV27,TRBJ1-1,NA,TGTGCCAGCAGTTTATCCTGGGCAATGAACACTGAAGCTTTCTTT,CASSLSWAMNTEAFF
NA,TRBV12-3/TRBV12-4,TRBJ1-2,NA,TGTGCCAGCAGTTTCGAGGGAACTTATGGCTACACCTTC,CASSFEGTYGYTF
NA,TRBV19,TRBJ2-6,NA,TGTGCCAGTAGTGTACAGGCTACCTCTGGGGCCAACGTCCTGACTTTC,CASSVQATSGANVLTF
many,TRBV12-3/TRBV12-4,TRBJ1-1,NA,TGTGCCAGCAGTTTCGGAGAGAACACTGAAGCTTTCTTT,CASSFGENTEAFF
few,TRBV4-1,TRBJ2-1,TRBD2,TGCGCCAGCAGCCAGAATAGCGGGGCCCTCTCCAATGAGCAGTTCTTC,CASSQNSGALSNEQFF
NA,TRBV30,TRBJ2-2,NA,TGTGCCTGGACGGAGGGGTGGGCCGGGGAGCTGTTTTTT,CAWTEGWAGELFF
many,TRBV18,TRBJ2-2,TRBD1,TGTGCCAGCTCGCAAGGGACAGACACCGGGGAGCTGTTTTTT,CASSQGTDTGELFF
NA,TRBV7-2,TRBJ2-2,NA,TGTGCCAGCAGCTACGACCTCACCGGGGAGCTGTTTTTT,CASSYDLTGELFF
few,TRBV12-3/TRBV12-4,TRBJ1-5,TRBD1,TGTGCCAGCAGTTACAGGGGAGGAGAGCAGCCCCAGCATTTT,CASSYRGGEQPQHF
few,TRBV7-3,TRBJ2-3,NA,TGTGCCAGCAGCCCTTCAGTAGGGGATACGCAGTATTTT,CASSPSVGDTQYF
many,TRBV5-1,TRBJ2-1,TRBD2,TGCGCCAGCAGCCCGACCGGGCTAGCGGGGAAGTATGAGCAGTTCTTC,CASSPTGLAGKYEQFF
NA,TRBV11-2,TRBJ1-5,NA,TGTGCCAGCAGCCAGACTAGCAATCAGCCCCAGCATTTT,CASSQTSNQPQHF
NA,TRBV15,TRBJ2-5,NA,TGTGCCACCAGCAGAGATCGGGGAGGGGGGAACCAAGAGACCCAGTACTTC,CATSRDRGGGNQETQYF
few,TRBV7-2,TRBJ2-7,NA,TGTGCCAGCAGCTTCGACTTAGGCGAGCAGTACTTC,CASSFDLGEQYF
NA,TRBV7-8,TRBJ2-4,NA,TGTGCCAGCAGCAGCCCCGGGACACGAGAAAGTAACCCATACAAAAACATTCAGTACTTC,CASSSPGTRESNPYKNIQYF
few,TRBV4-1,TRBJ2-5,TRBD2,TGCGCCAGCAGCCAAGACGATAGCGGGGGGGTTCGGGAGACCCAGTACTTC,CASSQDDSGGVRETQYF
NA,TRBV9,TRBJ2-2,TRBD2,TGTGCCAGCAGCGGGACTAGCGGGGGGGCCATACTCACCGGGGAGCTGTTTTTT,CASSGTSGGAILTGELFF
NA,TRBV18,TRBJ1-5,NA,TGTGCCAGCTCACCGGGACCCAGGGAACAGCCCCAGCATTTT,CASSPGPREQPQHF
NA,TRBV4-2,TRBJ1-1,NA,TGTGCCAGCAGCCAATTGGCCAGGGGTAACACTGAAGCTTTCTTT,CASSQLARGNTEAFF
many,TRBV15,TRBJ2-5,NA,TGTGCCACCAGCAGAGAGGACAGAAAAGAGACCCAGTACTTC,CATSREDRKETQYF
many,TRBV18,TRBJ1-1,NA,TGTGCCAGCTCACCACGTGCGGAGAACACTGAAGCTTTCTTT,CASSPRAENTEAFF
few,TRBV7-3,TRBJ2-2,NA,TGTGCCAGCAGCTTAAACAGTCCCGGGGAGCTGTTTTTT,CASSLNSPGELFF
NA,TRBV5-1,TRBJ1-2,NA,TGCGCCAGCAGCCTACCTCGTGTCGGCTATGGCTACACCTTC,CASSLPRVGYGYTF
few,TRBV7-6,TRBJ2-5,NA,TGTGCCAGCTCCGGTAGCCTACAAGAGACCCAGTACTTC,CASSGSLQETQYF